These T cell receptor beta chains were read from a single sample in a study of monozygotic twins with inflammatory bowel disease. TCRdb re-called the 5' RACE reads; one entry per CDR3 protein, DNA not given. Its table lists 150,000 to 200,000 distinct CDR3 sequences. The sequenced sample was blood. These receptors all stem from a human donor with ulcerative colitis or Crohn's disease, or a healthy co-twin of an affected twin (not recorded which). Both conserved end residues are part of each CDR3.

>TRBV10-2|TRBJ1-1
CASSEGTGATAFF
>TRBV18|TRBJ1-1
CASSQMGPSNTEAFF
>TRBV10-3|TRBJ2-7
CAISESSSSGRRDEQYF
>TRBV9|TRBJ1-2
CASSVDGTYGYTF
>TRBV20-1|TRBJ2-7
CSARDGGRAGYEQYF
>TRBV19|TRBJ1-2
CASSRDSNLNYGYTF
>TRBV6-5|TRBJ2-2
CASSFGVSNTGELFF
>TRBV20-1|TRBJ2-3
CSARDRWRAGTDTQYF
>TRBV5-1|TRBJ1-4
CASSFYGQGGEKLFF
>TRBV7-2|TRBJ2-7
CASSPDMGREQYF
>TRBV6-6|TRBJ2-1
CASSYGDEQFF
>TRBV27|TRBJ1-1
CASSLSPRQWKNTEAFF
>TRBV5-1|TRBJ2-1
CASSLVTPPEQFF